This paragraph covers one TCR beta chain sequence. This receptor's antigen is unknown. No base-level quality is on record; no much larger clone is a single base apart. The treatment or condition label, as the study defines it: in vitro stimulation with specific CMV peptide epitopes to enrich CMV-specific T cells. The source of the sample is a study of T cell repertoires in cytomegalovirus infection (dated by TCRdb to between 2018 and 2021). With regard to the full study: Alongside well-studied HLA-B-restricted epitopes, the peptide stimulations were aimed at recently identified HLA-C-restricted CMV epitopes, whose presentation resists viral immunomodulation. Donor HLA type was relevant to the analysis, because carriage of CMV infection together with the matching HLA type was indicated by public TCR beta signatures.

Broad study findings and their caveats: Carriers of CMV infection plus the relevant HLA type were discriminated by the cumulative frequency of public TCR beta family members in the study cohort and in an independent roughly 320-donor cohort. The ex vivo response was dominated by HLA-C-restricted CMV-specific TCR beta clonotypes, and the single most frequent clonotype in two of eight donors was supplied by these HLA-C-restricted clonotypes.

Sequencing relied on an Illumina HiSeq 1500. TCRdb itself trimmed the public reads at Q25 with fastp, ran MiXCR and retained productive beta chains. Each CDR3 protein gets just one entry, which takes the most common genes and DNA from the rows behind it. The sample table holds 49,000 or so distinct CDR3 sequences, of which about 19% were seen once. The ten largest clones take up approximately 53% of the sample. The sequenced sample was CD8+ T cells from cultured PBMCs, obtained from culture after CMV antigen stimulation. This TCR was recovered from a human donor in good health (CMV status not recorded). Some clones in this sample may be carry-over from other donors' samples.

This receptor has the CDR3 CASSMGQGAYEQYF. The DNA sequence is as follows: TGTGCCAGTAGTATGGGACAGGGGGCCTACGAGCAGTACTTC. The rearrangement combines TRBV19 with TRBJ2-7; TRBD1 agrees with 11 junctional bases. CDR1 and CDR2 (LNHDA, SQIVND) derive from the germline V gene (reference sequence). The cysteine opens and the phenylalanine closes a CDR3 of 14 amino acids. The read is trimmed to its CDR3 DNA, 42 bases read in frame from base 1. V is cut back by 3 bases and J by 2 bases, with 0 bases in the junction unmatched.